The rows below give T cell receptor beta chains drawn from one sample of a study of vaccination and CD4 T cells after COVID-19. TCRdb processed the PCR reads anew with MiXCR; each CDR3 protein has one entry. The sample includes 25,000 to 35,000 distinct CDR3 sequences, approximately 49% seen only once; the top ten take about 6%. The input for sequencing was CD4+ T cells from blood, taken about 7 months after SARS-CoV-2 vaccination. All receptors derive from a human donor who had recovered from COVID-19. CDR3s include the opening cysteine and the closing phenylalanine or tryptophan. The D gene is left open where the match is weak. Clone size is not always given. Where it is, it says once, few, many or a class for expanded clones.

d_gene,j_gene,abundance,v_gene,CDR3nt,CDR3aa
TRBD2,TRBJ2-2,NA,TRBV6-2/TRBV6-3,TGTGCCAGCAGGGGACTAGCGGTAACCGGGGAGCTGTTTTTT,CASRGLAVTGELFF
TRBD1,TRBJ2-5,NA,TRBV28,TGTGCCAGCAGCCGGACAGGGACCCAAGAGACCCAGTACTTC,CASSRTGTQETQYF
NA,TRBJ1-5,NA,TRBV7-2,TGTGCCAGCAGCGATGGCAGGGGAGATCAGCCCCAGCATTTT,CASSDGRGDQPQHF
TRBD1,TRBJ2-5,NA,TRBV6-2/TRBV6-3,TGTGCCAGCAGTCCCCAAATTCCGGGACAGGGGAGGGAGACCCAGTACTTC,CASSPQIPGQGRETQYF
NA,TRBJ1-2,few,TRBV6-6,TGTGCCAGCATGGGGAACAACTATGGCTACACCTTC,CASMGNNYGYTF
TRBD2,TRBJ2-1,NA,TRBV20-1,TGCAGTGCTAGATCTCGGAGCGGGAGGTACTACAATGAGCAGTTCTTC,CSARSRSGRYYNEQFF
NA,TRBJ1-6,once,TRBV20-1,TGCAGTGCTAGAGATTCGAACAGAGATAATTCACCCCTCCACTTT,CSARDSNRDNSPLHF
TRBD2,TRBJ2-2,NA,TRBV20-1,TGCAGTGCTAAAGTCAGGCTAGCGGAAACCGGGGAGCTGTTTTTT,CSAKVRLAETGELFF
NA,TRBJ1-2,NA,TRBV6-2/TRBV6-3,TGTGCCAGCAGCCGGAGAGAGGACGGCGCGGGGGGCTACACCTTC,CASSRREDGAGGYTF
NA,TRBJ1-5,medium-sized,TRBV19,TGTGCCAGTAGTTCCACGGGGCAGGGCGTCAATCAGCCCCAGCATTTT,CASSSTGQGVNQPQHF
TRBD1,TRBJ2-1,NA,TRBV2,TGTGCCAGCAGTGAAGCCAGGGGGCCGTTCTTC,CASSEARGPFF
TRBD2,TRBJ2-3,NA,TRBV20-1,TGCAGTGCTAGAGTTACTAGCGGGGGGAGCACAGATACGCAGTATTTT,CSARVTSGGSTDTQYF
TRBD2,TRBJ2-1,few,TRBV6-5,TGTGCCAGCAGTTACGAGCTAGCGGGGCGATACAATGAGCAGTTCTTC,CASSYELAGRYNEQFF
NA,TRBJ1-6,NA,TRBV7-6,TGTGCCAGCAGCTTAGCGAGGCGGGGCGGGTATTCACCCCTCCACTTT,CASSLARRGGYSPLHF
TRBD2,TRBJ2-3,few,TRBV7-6,TGTGCCAGCAGTTTTACGCCGGGACTAGTCGGAGATACGCAGTATTTT,CASSFTPGLVGDTQYF
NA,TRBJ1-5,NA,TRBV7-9,TGTGCCAGCAGCTTAGGGGGTTTTGGCAATCAGCCCCAGCATTTT,CASSLGGFGNQPQHF
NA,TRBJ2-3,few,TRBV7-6,TGTGCCAGCAGCTTAGCGGGAGCTAGCACAGATACGCAGTATTTT,CASSLAGASTDTQYF
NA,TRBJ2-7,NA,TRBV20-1,TGCAGTGCCGGGTCAGGGCTCCGGGGCTACGAGCAGTACTTC,CSAGSGLRGYEQYF
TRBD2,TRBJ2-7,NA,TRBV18,TGTGCCAGCTCACCACGGGGGGGGATACTGTCCTACGAGCAGTACTTC,CASSPRGGILSYEQYF
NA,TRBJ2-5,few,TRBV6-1,TGTGCCAGCAGTGAAGACCGAACGCCCCAAGAGACCCAGTACTTC,CASSEDRTPQETQYF
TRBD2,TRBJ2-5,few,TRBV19,TGTGCCAGTAGTAAGGAGGGAGGGTTAGGAGAGACCCAGTACTTC,CASSKEGGLGETQYF
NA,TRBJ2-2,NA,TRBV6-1,TGTGCCAGCACCTACGCCAGTGTTGAGGGTAGTGTCTGGGAGCTGTTTTTT,CASTYASVEGSVWELFF
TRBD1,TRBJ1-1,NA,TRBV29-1,TGCAGCGTCGGGACAGCCTCAAGGACTGAAGCTTTCTTT,CSVGTASRTEAFF
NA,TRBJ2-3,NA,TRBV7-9,TGTGCCAGCAGCTTAGGGGGGCCTAGTGTCGATACGCAGTATTTT,CASSLGGPSVDTQYF
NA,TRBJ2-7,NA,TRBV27,TGTGCCAGCTCCGTGACTAGCTCCTACGAGCAGTACTTC,CASSVTSSYEQYF
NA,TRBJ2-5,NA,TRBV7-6,TGTGCCAGCAGCTCACAGACAGACCAAGAGACCCAGTACTTC,CASSSQTDQETQYF
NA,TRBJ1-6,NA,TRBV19,TGTGCCAGTAGTCTTATAGGGAATTCACCCCTCCACTTT,CASSLIGNSPLHF